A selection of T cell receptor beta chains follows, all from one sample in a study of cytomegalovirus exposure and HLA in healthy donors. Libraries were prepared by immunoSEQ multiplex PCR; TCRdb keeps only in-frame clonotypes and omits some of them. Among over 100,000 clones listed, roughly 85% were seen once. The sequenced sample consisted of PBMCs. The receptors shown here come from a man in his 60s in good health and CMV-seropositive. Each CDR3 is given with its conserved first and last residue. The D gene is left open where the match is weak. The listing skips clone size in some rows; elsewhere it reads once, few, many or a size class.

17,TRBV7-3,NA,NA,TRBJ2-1,TGTGCCAGCAGCTTAACGCGGGCGGGCAAGGCTTTAAATGAGCAGTTCTTC,CASSLTRAGKALNEQFF
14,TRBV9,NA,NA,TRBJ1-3,TGTGCCAGCGGGGGACACCTCTCTGGAAACACCATATATTTT,CASGGHLSGNTIYF
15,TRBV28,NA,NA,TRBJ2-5,TGTGCCAGCAGTTTAAACAGCCCCGGTGGCGAGACCCAGTACTTC,CASSLNSPGGETQYF
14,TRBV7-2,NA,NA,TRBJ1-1,TGTGCCAGCAGCTTAGTTACAGGGCCCACTGAAGCTTTCTTT,CASSLVTGPTEAFF
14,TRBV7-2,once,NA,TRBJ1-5,TGTGCCAGCACCCTGACAACGGGGAATCAGCCCCAGCATTTT,CASTLTTGNQPQHF
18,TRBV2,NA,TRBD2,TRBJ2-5,TGTGCCAGCACCCAAACCCTAGCGGGGGGGCCGTACCAAGAGACCCAGTACTTC,CASTQTLAGGPYQETQYF
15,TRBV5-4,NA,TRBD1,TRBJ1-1,TGTGCCAGCAGCCCGGGACGGGACAGGAACACTGAAGCTTTCTTT,CASSPGRDRNTEAFF
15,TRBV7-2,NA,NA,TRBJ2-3,TGTGCCAGCAGCTTAGGACACCTCGCGGGTAGCACGCAGTATTTT,CASSLGHLAGSTQYF
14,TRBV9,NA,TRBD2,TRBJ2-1,TGTGCCAGCAGCGTAGGAGATCGAGCGGGGGGTCTAATCTTC,CASSVGDRAGGLIF
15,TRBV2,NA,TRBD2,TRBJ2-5,TGTGCCAGCAAGAGGACTAGCGGGGTTCAAGAGACCCAGTACTTC,CASKRTSGVQETQYF
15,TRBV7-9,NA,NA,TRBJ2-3,TGTGCCAGCAGCCTAGCAACTAGTTACACAGATACGCAGTATTTT,CASSLATSYTDTQYF
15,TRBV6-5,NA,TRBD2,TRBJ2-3,TGTGCCAGCAGTAAGCGGACTAGCTTCGGTGATACGCAGTATTTT,CASSKRTSFGDTQYF
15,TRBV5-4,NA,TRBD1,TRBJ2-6,TGTGCCAGCAGCGAGAAGGGGGCGCGAGCCAACGTCCTGACTTTC,CASSEKGARANVLTF
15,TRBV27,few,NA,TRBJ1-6,TGTGCCAGCAGTTTAGAAGGCAGAAGAGGCTCACCCCTCCACTTT,CASSLEGRRGSPLHF
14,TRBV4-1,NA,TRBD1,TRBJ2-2,TGCGCCAGCAGCCATGTACAGGGGTCCGGGGAGCTGTTTTTT,CASSHVQGSGELFF
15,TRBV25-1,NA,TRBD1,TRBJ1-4,TGTGCCAGCAGTGATCTGGGACAGGGTAATGAAAAACTGTTTTTT,CASSDLGQGNEKLFF
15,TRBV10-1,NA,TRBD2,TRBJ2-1,TGCGCCAGCAGCTCCGGGACTAGCGGGGGTAGGAAGCAGTTCTTC,CASSSGTSGGRKQFF
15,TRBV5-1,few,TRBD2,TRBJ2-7,TGCGCCAGCACATGGGAGGGGCAGGGCTTACGCGAGCAGTACTTC,CASTWEGQGLREQYF
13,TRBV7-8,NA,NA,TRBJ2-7,TGTGCCAGCAGCTTATCTAGAGTCCACGAGCAGTACTTC,CASSLSRVHEQYF
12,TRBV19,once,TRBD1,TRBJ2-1,TGTGCCAGTAGTACAGGGGGCTATGAGCAGTTCTTC,CASSTGGYEQFF
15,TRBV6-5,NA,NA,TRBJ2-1,TGTGCCAGCAGTTACTCCGGGGGGCTTATGGATGAGCAGTTCTTC,CASSYSGGLMDEQFF
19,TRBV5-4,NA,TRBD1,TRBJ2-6,TGTGCCAGCAGCTTAGGATTATGGGACAGAATTTCTGGGGCCAACGTCCTGACTTTC,CASSLGLWDRISGANVLTF
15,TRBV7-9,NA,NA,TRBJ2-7,TGTTCCAGCAGCTTAGTAAGCGGACGGTCCTACGAGCAGTACTTC,CSSSLVSGRSYEQYF
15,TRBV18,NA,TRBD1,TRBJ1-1,TGTGCCAGCTCACCAGGGGCAGGGGGAGGCACTGAAGCTTTCTTT,CASSPGAGGGTEAFF
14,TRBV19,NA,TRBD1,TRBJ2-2,TGTGCCAGTAGCCCGGTGGGGACAGACGGGGAGCTGTTTTTT,CASSPVGTDGELFF
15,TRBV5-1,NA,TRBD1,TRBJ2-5,TGCGCCAGCAGCGAGACAGGGATGGGGCAAGAGACCCAGTACTTC,CASSETGMGQETQYF
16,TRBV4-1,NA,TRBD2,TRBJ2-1,TGCGCCAGCAGCCAAGATGACGGCGGGGGGGCCCTTGAGCAGTTCTTC,CASSQDDGGGALEQFF
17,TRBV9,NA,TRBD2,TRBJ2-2,TGTGCCAGCAGCGTAGTTAGCGGGGGGGCGAACACCGGGGAGCTGTTTTTT,CASSVVSGGANTGELFF
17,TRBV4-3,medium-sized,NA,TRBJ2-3,TGCGCCAGCAGCCAAGATAGGACTACCTCAGGCACAGATACGCAGTATTTT,CASSQDRTTSGTDTQYF
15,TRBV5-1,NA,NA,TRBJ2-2,TGCGCCAGCAGCTTCCAGGGCGCGAACACCGGGGAGCTGTTTTTT,CASSFQGANTGELFF
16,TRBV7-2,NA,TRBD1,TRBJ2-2,TGTGCCAGCAGCTCTCCCGGGACAGGGAAGGCCGGGGAGCTGTTTTTT,CASSSPGTGKAGELFF
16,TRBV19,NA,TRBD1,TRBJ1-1,TGTGCCAGTAGTATAGGCGCAGACAGGGTCAACACTGAAGCTTTCTTT,CASSIGADRVNTEAFF
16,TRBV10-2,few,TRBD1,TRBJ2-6,TGCGCCAGCAGTGGAACAGGGGACTCTGGGGCCAACGTCCTGACTTTC,CASSGTGDSGANVLTF
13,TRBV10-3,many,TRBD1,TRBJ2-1,TGTGCCACCGGGACAGGGGTTTACAATGAGCAGTTCTTC,CATGTGVYNEQFF
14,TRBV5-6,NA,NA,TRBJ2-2,TGTGCCAGCAGCGAGGGACTGAACACCGGGGAGCTGTTTTTT,CASSEGLNTGELFF
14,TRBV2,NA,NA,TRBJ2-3,TGTGCCAGCACTCCCTCGGGTATCACAGATACGCAGTATTTT,CASTPSGITDTQYF
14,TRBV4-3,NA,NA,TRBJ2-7,TGCGCCAGCAGCCAAGATCGGGCGGGGTACGAGCAGTACTTC,CASSQDRAGYEQYF
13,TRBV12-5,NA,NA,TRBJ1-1,TGTGCTAGTGGTTTGCAGGGGATGAGTGAAGCTTTCTTT,CASGLQGMSEAFF
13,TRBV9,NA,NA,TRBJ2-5,TGTGCCAGCAGCGTAGCCCCCAAAGAGACCCAGTACTTC,CASSVAPKETQYF
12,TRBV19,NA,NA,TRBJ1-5,TGTGCCTCGAAGGAGGGCAATCAGCCCCAGCATTTT,CASKEGNQPQHF
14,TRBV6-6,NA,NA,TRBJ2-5,TGTGCCAGCAGAGCACCAACTGGGCAATGGGCCCAGTACTTC,CASRAPTGQWAQYF
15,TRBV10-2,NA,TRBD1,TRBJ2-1,TGCGCCAGCAGTGACGGACAGGGAAACGGCGATGAGCAGTTCTTC,CASSDGQGNGDEQFF
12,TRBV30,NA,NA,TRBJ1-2,TGTGCCTGGGCTACAGGGAACTATGGCTACACCTTC,CAWATGNYGYTF
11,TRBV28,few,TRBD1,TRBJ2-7,TGTGCCAGCGAGGGACAGTACGAGCAGTACTTC,CASEGQYEQYF
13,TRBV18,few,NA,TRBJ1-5,TGTGCCAGCTCACCCCCAGGGAAGGAGCCCCAGCATTTT,CASSPPGKEPQHF
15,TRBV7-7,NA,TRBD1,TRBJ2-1,TGTGCCAGCAGCAACGGGTGGACAGGGGGCGAGGGGCTGTTCTTC,CASSNGWTGGEGLFF
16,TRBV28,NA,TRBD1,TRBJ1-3,TGTGCCAGCAGTGGGCGACAGGGAAGCTCTGGAAACACCATATATTTT,CASSGRQGSSGNTIYF
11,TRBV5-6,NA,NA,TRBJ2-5,TGTGCCAGCAGCTACAGGGAGACCCAGTACTTC,CASSYRETQYF
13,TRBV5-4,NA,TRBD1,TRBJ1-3,TGTGCCAGCAGACAGGGGGGTGGAAACACCATATATTTT,CASRQGGGNTIYF
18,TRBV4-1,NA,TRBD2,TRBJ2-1,TGCGCCAGCAGCCCCTGGGGGGGGAAGCGGCCCTCCTACAATGAGCAGTTCTTC,CASSPWGGKRPSYNEQFF
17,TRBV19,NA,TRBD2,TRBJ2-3,TGTGCCAGTAGCCCCTTTGGAAGCTCGGGAGGCGCAGATACGCAGTATTTT,CASSPFGSSGGADTQYF
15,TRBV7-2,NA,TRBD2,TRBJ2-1,TGTGCCAGCAGCTCTACTAGCGGGGTTCTCAATGAGCAGTTCTTC,CASSSTSGVLNEQFF
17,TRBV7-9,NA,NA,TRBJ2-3,TGTGCCAGCAGCCTTCAACTTTTGGGGGGTGACACAGATACGCAGTATTTT,CASSLQLLGGDTDTQYF
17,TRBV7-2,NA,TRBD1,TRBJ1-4,TGTGCCAGCAGCTTAAATAGGGGGGGACAGGGAAGGATAAAACTGTTTTTT,CASSLNRGGQGRIKLFF
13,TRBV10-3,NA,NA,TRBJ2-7,TGTGCCATCAGTGAGTCCATTGAGAACGAGCAGTACTTC,CAISESIENEQYF
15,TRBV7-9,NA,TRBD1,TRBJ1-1,TGTGCCAGCAGCTTCCCCAGGGGGATGAACACTGAAGCTTTCTTT,CASSFPRGMNTEAFF
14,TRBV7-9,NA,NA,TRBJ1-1,TGTGCCAGCACCTCAGGGAGGGAAGACACTGAAGCTTTCTTT,CASTSGREDTEAFF
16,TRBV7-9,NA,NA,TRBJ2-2,TGTTCCAGCAGGCTATCAGGGAAATCCAACACCGGGGAGCTGTTTTTT,CSSRLSGKSNTGELFF
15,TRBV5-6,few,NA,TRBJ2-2,TGTGCCAGCAGCTGGACATTCCTGAACACCGGGGAGCTGTTTTTT,CASSWTFLNTGELFF
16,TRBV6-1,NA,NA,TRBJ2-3,TGTGCCAGCAGTGAAAGGAGCCCGGGGGACACAGATACGCAGTATTTT,CASSERSPGDTDTQYF